This TCR beta chain was sequenced for a study of control samples from healthy donors and cancer patients. The germline V and J ends were trimmed by 2 bases and 0 bases, with 20 bases remaining between them. The CDR3 is 19 residues long. The germline V gene has CDR1 SGHRS and CDR2 YFSETQ. Assay used: immunoSEQ multiplex PCR; TCRdb lists only in-frame clones, some missing. The profile covers around 110,000 clones, with 93% appearing a single time and roughly 2.5% taken by the ten largest. The gene calls are TRBV5-1 and TRBJ1-4, with TRBD1 as a possible D gene (6 bases). The source is a man aged 25 to 40 in good health. The sequenced sample consisted of blood. CDR3 loop: CASSFSGLDSPSTNEKLFF. The CDR3, as DNA: TGCGCCAGCAGCTTTTCGGGCCTGGACAGCCCCTCAACTAATGAAAAACTGTTTTTT.